These T cell receptor beta chains were read from a single sample in a study of HIV-infected patients and healthy controls. TCRdb reprocessed the 5' RACE reads via MiXCR and lists one record per CDR3 protein. The repertoire holds roughly 10,000 distinct CDR3 sequences, with 8% as singletons. Sequenced input: blood. These receptors all come from an adult in good health. CDR3s include the opening cysteine and the closing phenylalanine or tryptophan. D genes are given only for firm matches. Clone size is given for some rows only: seen once, a few or many times, or a class if the clone is expanded.

CSSAPGPQETQYF TGCAGTTCAGCACCCGGGCCCCAAGAGACCCAGTACTTC TRBV20-1 many . TRBJ2-5
CASSPSTDTQYF TGTGCCAGCTCACCAAGTACAGATACGCAGTATTTT TRBV18 many . TRBJ2-3
CASLLAEETQYF TGTGCCAGCTTACTAGCGGAAGAGACCCAGTACTTC TRBV5-4 . TRBD2 TRBJ2-5
CASSYVWTGDYGYTF TGTGCCAGCAGTTATGTTTGGACAGGGGACTATGGCTACACCTTC TRBV6-6 few TRBD1 TRBJ1-2
CASSQGTISYNEQFF TGTGCCAGCAGCCAAGGGACAATCTCTTACAATGAGCAGTTCTTC TRBV6-5 medium-sized . TRBJ2-1
CASFGGAPSYEQYF TGTGCCAGCTTCGGGGGGGCGCCTTCCTACGAGCAGTACTTC TRBV28 medium-sized TRBD2 TRBJ2-7
CASRDRAANTEAFF TGTGCCAGCAGAGACCGGGCGGCGAACACTGAAGCTTTCTTT TRBV5-6 few . TRBJ1-1
CASSAPTGSNNEQFF TGTGCCAGCAGCGCCCCGACAGGGTCTAACAATGAGCAGTTCTTC TRBV5-4 many TRBD1 TRBJ2-1
CASSLTVQETQYF TGTGCCAGCAGCTTGACAGTCCAAGAGACCCAGTACTTC TRBV2 medium-sized . TRBJ2-5
CASSPIKLNEQFF TGTGCCAGCAGCCCCATAAAGCTAAATGAGCAGTTCTTC TRBV11-2 many . TRBJ2-1
CSERSTDTQYF TGCAGTGAGCGGTCCACAGATACGCAGTATTTT TRBV20-1 medium-sized . TRBJ2-3
CASTLSGANVLTF TGTGCCAGCACCCTCTCTGGGGCCAACGTCCTGACTTTC TRBV2 medium-sized . TRBJ2-6
CASSLYNSQNGELFF TGCGCCAGCAGCTTGTATAACAGCCAAAACGGGGAGCTGTTTTTT TRBV5-1 many . TRBJ2-2
CASPSGTGANVLTF TGTGCCAGCCCCTCCGGTACTGGGGCCAACGTCCTGACTTTC TRBV6-1 medium-sized . TRBJ2-6
CASSLGGGPGNEQFF TGTGCCAGCAGTTTAGGGGGAGGGCCGGGTAATGAGCAGTTCTTC TRBV12-3/TRBV12-4 medium-sized TRBD2 TRBJ2-1
CASSLGGLADNEQFF TGTGCCAGCAGCTTAGGGGGACTAGCGGACAATGAGCAGTTCTTC TRBV7-2 many TRBD2 TRBJ2-1
CSASGADTQYF TGCAGTGCTAGCGGGGCAGATACGCAGTATTTT TRBV20-1 many . TRBJ2-3
CASSPPGGPSGELFF TGTGCCAGCAGCCCGCCGGGGGGGCCTTCCGGGGAGCTGTTTTTT TRBV3-1 few TRBD2 TRBJ2-2
CSARDLSGRYSDTQYF TGCAGTGCTAGAGATCTTAGCGGGAGGTACTCAGATACGCAGTATTTT TRBV20-1 . TRBD2 TRBJ2-3
CASSYKGGSNQPQHF TGTGCCAGCAGTTACAAGGGGGGCTCCAATCAGCCCCAGCATTTT TRBV6-5 few . TRBJ1-5
CASSLWQGDSYEKLFF TGTGCCAGCAGTTTATGGCAGGGTGACTCATATGAAAAACTGTTTTTT TRBV28 medium-sized . TRBJ1-4
CASSRTGFNSPLHF TGTGCCAGCAGCAGGACAGGGTTCAATTCACCCCTCCACTTT TRBV6-1 many TRBD1 TRBJ1-6
CAWRDRENTEAFF TGTGCCTGGCGGGACAGGGAGAACACTGAAGCTTTCTTT TRBV30 many TRBD1 TRBJ1-1
CASSHLTRTQYF TGTGCCAGCAGCCACCTGACCCGGACCCAGTACTTC TRBV3-1 few . TRBJ2-5
CASSFPGAPFDTQYF TGTGCCAGCAGCTTCCCGGGGGCTCCTTTTGATACGCAGTATTTT TRBV11-2 medium-sized . TRBJ2-3
CASSPGGAIAKNIQYF TGTGCCAGCAGCCCAGGGGGCGCGATAGCCAAAAACATTCAGTACTTC TRBV4-2 medium-sized TRBD1 TRBJ2-4
CASTDRGPYQPQHF TGTGCCAGCACTGACAGGGGGCCTTATCAGCCCCAGCATTTT TRBV12-3/TRBV12-4 . TRBD1 TRBJ1-5
CASQVRWAGDEKLFF TGTGCCAGCCAGGTCCGTTGGGCAGGGGATGAAAAACTGTTTTTT TRBV4-2 . . TRBJ1-4
CATLQETQYF TGTGCCACCCTCCAAGAGACCCAGTACTTC TRBV19 medium-sized . TRBJ2-5
CASSLVILANTGELFF TGTGCCAGCAGCTTAGTAATACTAGCGAACACCGGGGAGCTGTTTTTT TRBV7-9 many . TRBJ2-2
CASSQLRDSSYEQYF TGTGCCAGCAGCCAACTAAGGGACTCCTCCTACGAGCAGTACTTC TRBV3-1 few . TRBJ2-7
CASSFHSGGADTGELFF TGTGCCAGCAGCTTCCATAGCGGGGGGGCCGACACCGGGGAGCTGTTTTTT TRBV9 medium-sized TRBD2 TRBJ2-2